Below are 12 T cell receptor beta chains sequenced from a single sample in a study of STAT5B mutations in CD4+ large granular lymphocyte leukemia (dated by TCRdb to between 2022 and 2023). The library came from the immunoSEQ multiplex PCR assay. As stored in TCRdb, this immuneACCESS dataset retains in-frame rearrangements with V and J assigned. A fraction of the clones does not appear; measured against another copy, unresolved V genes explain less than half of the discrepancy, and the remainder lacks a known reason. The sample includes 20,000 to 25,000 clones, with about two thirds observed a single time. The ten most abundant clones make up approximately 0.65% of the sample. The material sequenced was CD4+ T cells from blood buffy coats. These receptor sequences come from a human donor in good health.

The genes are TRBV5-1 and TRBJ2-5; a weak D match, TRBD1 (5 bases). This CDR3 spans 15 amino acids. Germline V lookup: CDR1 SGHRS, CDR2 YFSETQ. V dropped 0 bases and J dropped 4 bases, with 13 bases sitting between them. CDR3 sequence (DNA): TGCGCCAGCAGCTTGGTTCCAGGGCCGGTAGAGACCCAGTACTTC. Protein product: CASSLVPGPVETQYF.

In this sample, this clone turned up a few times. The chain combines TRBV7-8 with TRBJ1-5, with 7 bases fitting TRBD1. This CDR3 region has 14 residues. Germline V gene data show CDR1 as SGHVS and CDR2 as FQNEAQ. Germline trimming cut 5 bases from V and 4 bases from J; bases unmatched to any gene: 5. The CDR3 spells CASSPTGLNQPQHF. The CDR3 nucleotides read TGTGCCAGCAGCCCGACAGGGCTGAATCAGCCCCAGCATTTT.

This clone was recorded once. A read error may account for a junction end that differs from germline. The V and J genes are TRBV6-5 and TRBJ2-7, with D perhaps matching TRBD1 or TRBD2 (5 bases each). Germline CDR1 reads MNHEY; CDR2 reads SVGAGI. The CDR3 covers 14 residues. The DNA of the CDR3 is TGTGCCAGCAGTAACTCTAACGGGGCCCACGAGCAGTACTTC. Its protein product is CASSNSNGAHEQYF.

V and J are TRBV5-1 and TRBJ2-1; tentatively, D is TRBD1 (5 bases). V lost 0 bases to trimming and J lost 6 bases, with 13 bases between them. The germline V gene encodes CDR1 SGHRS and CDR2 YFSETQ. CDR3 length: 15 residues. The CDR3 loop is CASSLDAQGGNEQFF. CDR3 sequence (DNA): TGCGCCAGCAGCTTGGATGCGCAGGGTGGCAATGAGCAGTTCTTC.

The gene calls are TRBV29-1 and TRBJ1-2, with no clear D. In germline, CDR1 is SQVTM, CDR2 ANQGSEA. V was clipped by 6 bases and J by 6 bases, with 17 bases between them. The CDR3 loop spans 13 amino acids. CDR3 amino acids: CSVVTQWGNGYTF. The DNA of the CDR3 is TGCAGCGTCGTTACACAGTGGGGAAATGGCTACACCTTC.

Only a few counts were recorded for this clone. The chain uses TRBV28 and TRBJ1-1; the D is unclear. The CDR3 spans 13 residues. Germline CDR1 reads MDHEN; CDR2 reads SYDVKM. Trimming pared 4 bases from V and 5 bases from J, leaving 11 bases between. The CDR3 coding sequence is TGTGCCAGCAGTTCTTGGACGGGTACTGAAGCTTTCTTT. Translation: CASSSWTGTEAFF.

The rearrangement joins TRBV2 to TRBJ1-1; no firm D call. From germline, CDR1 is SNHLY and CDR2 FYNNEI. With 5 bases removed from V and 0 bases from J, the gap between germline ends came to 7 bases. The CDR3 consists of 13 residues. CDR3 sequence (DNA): TGTGCCAGCAGTCGGACCCTGAACACTGAAGCTTTCTTT. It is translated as CASSRTLNTEAFF.

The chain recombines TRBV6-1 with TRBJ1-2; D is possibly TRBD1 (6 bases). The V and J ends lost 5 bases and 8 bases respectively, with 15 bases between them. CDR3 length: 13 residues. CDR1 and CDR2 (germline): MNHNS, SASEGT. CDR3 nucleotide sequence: TGTGCCAGCAGTTCCGGACAGTTATGGGGCTACACCTTC. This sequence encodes CASSSGQLWGYTF.

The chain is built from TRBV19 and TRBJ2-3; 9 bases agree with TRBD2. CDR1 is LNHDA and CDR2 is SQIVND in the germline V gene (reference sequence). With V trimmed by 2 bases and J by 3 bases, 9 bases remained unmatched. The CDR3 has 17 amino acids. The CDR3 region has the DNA TGTGCCAGTAGTATAAGCGGAGCGGGGGGTGTGACAGATACGCAGTATTTT. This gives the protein CASSISGAGGVTDTQYF.

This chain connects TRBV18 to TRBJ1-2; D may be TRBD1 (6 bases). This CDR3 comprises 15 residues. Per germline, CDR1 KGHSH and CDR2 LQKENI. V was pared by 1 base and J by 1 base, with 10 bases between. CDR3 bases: TGTGCCAGCTCACCACTTCCGGACAGTAACTATGGCTACACCTTC. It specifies CASSPLPDSNYGYTF.

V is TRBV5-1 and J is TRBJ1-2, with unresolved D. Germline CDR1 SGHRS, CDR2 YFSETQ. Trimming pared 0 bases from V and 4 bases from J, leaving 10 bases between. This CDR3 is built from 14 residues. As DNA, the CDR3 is TGCGCCAGCAGCTTGGTAACGGATCTCTATGGCTACACCTTC. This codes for CASSLVTDLYGYTF.

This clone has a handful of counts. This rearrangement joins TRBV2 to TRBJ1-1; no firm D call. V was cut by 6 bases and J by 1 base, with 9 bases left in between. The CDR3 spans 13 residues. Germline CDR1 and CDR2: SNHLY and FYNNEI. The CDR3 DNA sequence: TGTGCCAGCAGGGCACCGTGGAACACTGAAGCTTTCTTT. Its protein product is CASRAPWNTEAFF. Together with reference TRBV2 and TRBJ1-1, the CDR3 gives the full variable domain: EPEVTQTPSHQVTQMGQEVILRCVPISNHLYFYWYRQILGQKVEFLVSFYNNEISEKSEIFDDQFSVERPDGSNFTLKIRSTKLEDSAMYFCASRAPWNTEAFFGQGTRLTVV.